This T cell receptor (beta chain) was recovered during a study of neurological immune-mediated disorders. Time point of the sample: technical triplicate 2. Each CDR3 protein is one row after TCRdb ran MiXCR on the 5' RACE reads. The repertoire has more than 50,000 distinct CDR3 sequences, about 25% of them found once; the top ten carry 4.6%. The CDR3 contains 15 residues. Trimming removed 6 bases from V and 3 bases from J, with 20 bases in between. Germline assignment: CDR1 SQVTM and CDR2 ANQGSEA. This clonotype was observed many times. Source material: PBMCs. The TCR sequence derives from a man aged 55-75 years with HTLV-1-associated myelopathy (HAM/TSP). The chain couples TRBV29-1 to TRBJ1-2, with a weak D call TRBD1 (5 bases). The CDR3 DNA sequence: TGCAGCGTCGACGACGGGCAGGGTGGATACTATGGCTACACCTTC. Protein sequence: CSVDDGQGGYYGYTF.